The T cell receptor beta chain under discussion was sequenced for a study of cytomegalovirus exposure and HLA in healthy donors. To note about this clone: No antigen is known for it.

The PCR was carried out with 60 Vbeta primers and 13 Jbeta primers. Using immunoSEQ multiplex PCR, the repertoire was profiled, and TCRdb retains in-frame clones only, with some absent. The repertoire has 150,000 to 190,000 clones, approximately 72% of them found once; the top ten carry over 1.1%. Overall study results and limits: A later analysis, which compared TCR beta chains of equal frequency, found the HLA-associated ones more clonally expanded. Some segments of the V type, notably TRBV6-2 and TRBV6-3, were excluded as indistinguishable. No immune exposure information besides CMV serostatus was available. What TCR beta sequences reportedly achieved was accurate prediction of HLA-A and HLA-B alleles in most subjects.

From germline, CDR1 is SGHDT and CDR2 YYEEEE. This CDR3 spans 13 amino acids. The germline V and J ends were trimmed by 6 bases and 7 bases, with 17 bases remaining between them. The sample was PBMCs. The clonotype originates from a man between 18 and 29 years old in good health and CMV-seronegative. The J gene is TRBJ2-7, the V gene TRBV5-6, with TRBD2 as a possible D gene (6 bases). Written as DNA, the CDR3 is TGTGCCAGCAACACGCGGGGCCCCAGAGAGCAGTACTTC. Translation gives CASNTRGPREQYF.